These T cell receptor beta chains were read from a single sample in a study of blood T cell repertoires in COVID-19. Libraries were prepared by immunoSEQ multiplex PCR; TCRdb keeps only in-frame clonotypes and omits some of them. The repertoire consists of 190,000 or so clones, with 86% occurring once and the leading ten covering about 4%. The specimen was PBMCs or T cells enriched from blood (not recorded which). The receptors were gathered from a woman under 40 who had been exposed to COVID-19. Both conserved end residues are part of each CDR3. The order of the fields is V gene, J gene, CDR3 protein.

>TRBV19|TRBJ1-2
CASKQVGGGGYTF
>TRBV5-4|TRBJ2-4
CASSGQGTKNIQYF
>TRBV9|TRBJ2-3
CASSVYGSRTDTQYF
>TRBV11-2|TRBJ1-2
CASSLAGGQGFHGYTF
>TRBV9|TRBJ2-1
CASSPRPREDEQFF
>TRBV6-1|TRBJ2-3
CASSEARTGENF
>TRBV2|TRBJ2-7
CASSPWWGQGDEQYF
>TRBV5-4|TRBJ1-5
CASSLDRGQGQPQHF
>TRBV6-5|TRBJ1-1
CASVWRMNTEAFF
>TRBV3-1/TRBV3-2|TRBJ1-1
CASSLGTGPEAFF
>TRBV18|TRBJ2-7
CASSPPQKGVYEQYF
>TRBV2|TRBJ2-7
CASRGGGSEQYF
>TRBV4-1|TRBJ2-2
CASSLGGQGTGELFF
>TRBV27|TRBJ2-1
CASRLLAGGWFF
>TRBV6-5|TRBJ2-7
CASSRELGYEQYF
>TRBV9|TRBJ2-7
CASSFGQVSYEQYF
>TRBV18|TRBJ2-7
CASSRGDYEQYF
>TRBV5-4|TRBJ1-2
CASSHPDAGGSLTF
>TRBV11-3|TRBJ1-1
CASSLDDRSWTEAFF
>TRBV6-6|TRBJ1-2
CASSYRPGGLYGYTF
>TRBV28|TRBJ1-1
CASGNAGTHHTEAFF
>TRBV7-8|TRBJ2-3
CASSLAGGGVTQYF
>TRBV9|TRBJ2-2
CASSVGLAGTGELFF
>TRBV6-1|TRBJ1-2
CASSEAGGDSPYGYTF
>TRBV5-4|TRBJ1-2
CASSSQGNYGYTF
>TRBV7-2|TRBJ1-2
CASSLNPRDTGGTYGYTF
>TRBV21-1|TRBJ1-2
CASSKVAGYTF
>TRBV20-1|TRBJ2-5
CSAGLSETQYF
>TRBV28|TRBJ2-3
CASSLVGSGGGMDTQYF
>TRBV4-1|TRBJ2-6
CASSQDLRGAGANVLTF
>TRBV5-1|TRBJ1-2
CASSRLLGSNYGYTF
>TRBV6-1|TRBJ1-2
CASSDPGRGYGYTF
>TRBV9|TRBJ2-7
CASSVWASGSHEQYF
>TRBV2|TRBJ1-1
CASTKNGEAFTEAFF
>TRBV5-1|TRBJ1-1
CASKPGEIRTEAFF